One sample yielded the 2 T cell receptor beta chains listed below, sequenced in a study of blood T cell repertoires in COVID-19. Data came from immunoSEQ multiplex PCR; TCRdb stores just in-frame clones and leaves some out. The sample records roughly 380,000 clones, approximately 90% being singletons. Sample: peripheral blood. The receptors derive from a woman between 40 and 55 years old with COVID-19, enrolled during active disease.

V is TRBV27 and J is TRBJ1-1; no definite D call. Germline CDR1 and CDR2: MNHEY and SMNVEV (reference sequence). CDR3 length equals 15 residues. V was clipped by 2 bases and J by 8 bases, with 18 bases between them. The CDR3 DNA follows: TGTGCCAGCAGTTTAACCCCAGTGGCCAGTAAGGAAGCTTTCTTT. It encodes CASSLTPVASKEAFF.

V and J are TRBV6-1 and TRBJ1-1; 12 nucleotides match TRBD1. Germline CDR1 and CDR2: MNHNS and SASEGT. The CDR3 sequence is 15 residues long. Trimming at V came to 4 bases and at J to 8 bases, leaving 8 bases not matched to a gene. The CDR3 protein is CASSAQGTGGVEAFF. Written as DNA, the CDR3 is TGTGCCAGCAGTGCCCAAGGGACAGGGGGCGTAGAAGCTTTCTTT.